This note documents a single T cell receptor (beta chain) sequence. One base away lies a much larger clone, so this may be a sequencing read error. The sample holds other DNA sequences that translate to the same CDR3. The protocol was immunoSEQ multiplex PCR, while the TCRdb copy is restricted to in-frame clones and leaves out a portion. Of about 2 million clones listed, roughly 95% were seen once; the top ten hold 0.9% to 1.4%. The data were taken from a study of shared clonotypes between healthy human individuals. The V end was cut by 3 bases, the J end by 1 base, with 2 bases between. The CDR3 has 12 residues. CDR1 and CDR2 from the germline V gene are PRHDT and FYEKMQ (reference sequence). Naive CD8 cells lacked CD45RO, underwent positive selection for CCR7 and left out terminally differentiated effector memory CD45RA+ cells.

The origin of this receptor is a man aged 18-30 years in good health. The chain carries TRBV13 and TRBJ2-3, with D hard to call. Sequencing was done on a sample of naive CD8+ T cells sorted from blood. This CDR3 is CASSFGTDTQYF. The CDR3 DNA follows: TGTGCCAGCAGCTTTGGCACAGATACGCAGTATTTT.